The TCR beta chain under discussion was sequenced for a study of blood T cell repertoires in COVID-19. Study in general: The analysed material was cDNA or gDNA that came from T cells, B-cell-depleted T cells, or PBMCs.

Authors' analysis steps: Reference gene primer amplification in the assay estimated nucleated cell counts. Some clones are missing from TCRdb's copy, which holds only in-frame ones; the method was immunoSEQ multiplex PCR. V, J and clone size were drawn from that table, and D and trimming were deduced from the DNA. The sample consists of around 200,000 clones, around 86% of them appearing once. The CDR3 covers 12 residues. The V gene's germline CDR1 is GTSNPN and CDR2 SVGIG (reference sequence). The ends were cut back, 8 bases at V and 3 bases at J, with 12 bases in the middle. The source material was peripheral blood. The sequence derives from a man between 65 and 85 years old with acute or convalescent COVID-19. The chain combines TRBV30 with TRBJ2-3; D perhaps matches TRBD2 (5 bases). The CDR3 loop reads CAIDGDTDTQYF. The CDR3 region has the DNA TGTGCCATCGACGGGGATACAGATACGCAGTATTTT.